What follows are 18 T cell receptor beta chains derived from one specimen sequenced in a study of blood T cell repertoires in COVID-19. Sequencing used immunoSEQ multiplex PCR; TCRdb keeps in-frame clones, though not all of them. The table records some 350,000 clones, 85% to 90% of them present only once. The sequenced sample was peripheral blood. The source of these receptors is a man between 18 and 29 years old with active or convalescent COVID-19.

The chain couples TRBV6-5 to TRBJ2-1; D possibly corresponds to TRBD1 (5 bases). CDR1 and CDR2 from the germline V gene are MNHEY and SVGAGI. The length of the CDR3 is 15 residues. V lost 2 bases and J lost 8, with 16 bases in between. The CDR3 region is CASSYRLSRGDEQFF. The CDR3 DNA reads as TGTGCCAGCAGTTACCGACTGTCTAGGGGCGATGAGCAGTTCTTC.

This clone was seen just once. The CDR3 nucleotides read TGCAGTGCTAGTAGTCGGGGGGCTGGCGAGCAGTACTTC. It is translated as CSASSRGAGEQYF. The genes are TRBV20-1 and TRBJ2-7, with D tentatively TRBD2 (7 bases). Germline V gives CDR1 DFQATT, CDR2 SNEGSKA (reference sequence). V gave up 3 bases and J gave up 6 bases, with 15 bases separating them. CDR3 size: 13 residues.

The gene calls are TRBV12-3 or TRBV12-4 and TRBJ2-7, with a weak D call TRBD2 (5 bases). V was trimmed by 2 bases and J by 2 bases, leaving 7 bases between them. The CDR3 is 13 residues long. CDR3 DNA sequence: TGTGCCAGCAGTTTACGGGGAACCTACGAGCAGTACTTC. It yields the protein CASSLRGTYEQYF.

In this sample, this clone turned up once. The rearrangement uses TRBV23-1 and TRBJ1-5, with D tentatively TRBD1 (5 bases). TRBV23-1 is identified as an open reading frame with a role that is uncertain. The CDR3 runs to 13 residues. Trimming removed 11 bases at V and 3 bases at J, with 14 bases between. The CDR3: CAPIQVHNQPQHF. The CDR3 coding sequence is TGCGCCCCGATACAGGTCCACAATCAGCCCCAGCATTTT.

This clone was picked up one time. The junction does not match germline at one end; this may be a read error. The chain recombines TRBV3-1 (or the pseudogene TRBV3-2) with TRBJ2-1, with 8 positions matching TRBD1. Germline CDR1 LGHDT, CDR2 YNNKEL (reference sequence). The CDR3 sequence is 17 residues long. CDR3 in DNA: TGTGCCAGCAGCTCAATGATCACAGGGGGTCCCGCAAATGGGCAGTTCTTC. This encodes CASSSMITGGPANGQFF.

The chain recombines TRBV6-2 or TRBV6-3 with TRBJ2-7, with unresolved D. CDR1 and CDR2 from the germline V gene are MNHEY and SVGEGT. Trimming left V 4 bases short and J 0 bases short, with 16 bases between. The CDR3 length is 16 residues. The CDR3: CASSSPRTGSSYEQYF. In nucleotides, the CDR3 is TGTGCCAGCAGTTCCCCTCGAACGGGTAGCTCCTACGAGCAGTACTTC.

The genes are TRBV5-4 and TRBJ2-3; TRBD2 agrees at 8 bases. Trimming took 4 bases from V and 5 from J; bases not matched to a gene: 6. Germline assignment: CDR1 SGHNT and CDR2 YYREEE (reference sequence). This CDR3 region has 14 residues. This chain's CDR3 is CASSTTGGGDTQYF. CDR3 DNA sequence: TGTGCCAGCAGCACAACGGGGGGGGGAGATACGCAGTATTTT.

This sequence joins TRBV6-6 and TRBJ1-5; maybe TRBD1 (6 bases). CDR1 and CDR2 (germline): MNHNY, SVGAGI (reference sequence). This CDR3 is 13 amino acids long. V was cut by 2 bases and J by 4 bases, with 6 bases left in between. The CDR3 coding sequence is TGTGCCAGCAGTTACAGGGGGAATCAGCCCCAGCATTTT. Protein: CASSYRGNQPQHF.

The chain recombines TRBV27 with TRBJ1-1, with D possibly matching TRBD1 (5 bases). Germline values: CDR1 MNHEY, CDR2 SMNVEV (reference sequence). Trimming stripped 3 bases from V and 4 bases from J, with 15 bases between. The CDR3 contains 15 residues. The CDR3 bases are TGTGCCAGCAGTTTCCTGGGCAGGGTCGGCACTGAAGCTTTCTTT. Its translation: CASSFLGRVGTEAFF.

The chain recombines TRBV29-1 with TRBJ2-1, with 7 bases matching TRBD2. Trimming took 6 bases from V and 6 from J; bases not matched to a gene: 8. The CDR3 is 13 amino acids. The germline V gene encodes CDR1 SQVTM and CDR2 ANQGSEA. The CDR3 here is CSVGGTSFNEQFF. In DNA, the CDR3 is TGCAGCGTCGGGGGGACGAGCTTCAATGAGCAGTTCTTC.

This rearrangement joins TRBV27 to TRBJ1-2, with TRBD1 as a possible D gene (6 bases). Germline V gene lookup returns CDR1 MNHEY and CDR2 SMNVEV (reference sequence). The CDR3 length is 12 residues. Between the trimmed V and J ends, which lost 8 bases and 8 bases, there was a span of 15 bases. The CDR3 nucleotides read TGTGCCAGCTACCGGGGGGCGCAAGGCTACACCTTC. It specifies CASYRGAQGYTF.

The chain joins TRBV18 to TRBJ1-1; D remains unclear. This CDR3 has 13 residues. CDR1 and CDR2 from the germline V gene are KGHSH and LQKENI. V gave up 7 bases and J gave up 1 base, with 10 bases separating them. The CDR3 DNA reads as TGTGCCAGCTACGGGAATGAGAACACTGAAGCTTTCTTT. Protein sequence: CASYGNENTEAFF.

This clone was seen more than once but under ten times. The junction and the germline gene differ at one end; a read error may be behind it. The chain recombines TRBV7-7 with TRBJ2-1; a possible D gene is TRBD2 (6 bases). The V gene's germline CDR1 is SSHAT and CDR2 FNYEAQ (reference sequence). This CDR3 is 15 amino acids long. CDR3 DNA: TGTGCTAGCAGCTTAATGTCGGGAGTCGGTGGTGAGCAGTTCTTC. It is translated as CASSLMSGVGGEQFF. The full variable domain, in which reference TRBV7-7 and TRBJ2-1 provide the parts outside the CDR3, is GAGVSQSPRYKVTKRGQDVTLRCDPISSHATLYWYQQALGQGPEFLTYFNYEAQPDKSGLPSDRFSAERPEGSISTLTIQRTEQRDSAMYRCASSLMSGVGGEQFFGPGTRLTVL.

This clone showed up just once. J is TRBJ2-1 and V is TRBV6-5; the match to TRBD1 covers 7 bases. Looked up from germline, CDR1 is MNHEY and CDR2 is SVGAGI. V lost 5 bases and J lost 3; bases outside the gene matches: 4. The CDR3 spans 14 residues. The DNA for the CDR3 is TGTGCCAGCAGTCGGACAGGTGGCTACAATGAGCAGTTCTTC. Translation gives CASSRTGGYNEQFF.

The V call is TRBV27, the J call TRBJ1-3, with D perhaps TRBD1 (6 bases). With 5 bases removed from V and 4 bases from J, the gap between germline ends came to 21 bases. This CDR3 comprises 17 residues. Germline CDR1 and CDR2: MNHEY and SMNVEV (reference sequence). Here the CDR3 reads CASSPKSHRVSGNTIYF. CDR3 coding DNA: TGTGCCAGCAGTCCTAAATCCCACAGGGTTTCGGGAAACACCATATATTTT.

This chain joins TRBV12-3 or TRBV12-4 and TRBJ2-7; 8 bases map to TRBD1. V lost 6 bases and J lost 13; bases outside the gene matches: 8. CDR3 length equals 11 residues. The CDR3 DNA reads as TGTGCCAGCAGCCTTGGGACAGGAAAATACTTC. It codes for CASSLGTGKYF.

The chain joins TRBV27 to TRBJ1-2; unclear D gene. V was clipped by 5 bases and J by 2 bases, with 9 bases between them. This CDR3 is 13 amino acids long. From germline, CDR1 is MNHEY and CDR2 SMNVEV (reference sequence). CDR3 in DNA: TGTGCCAGCAGTGTCAACAGAAACTATGGCTACACCTTC. Encoded protein: CASSVNRNYGYTF.

This rearrangement joins TRBV3-1 (or the pseudogene TRBV3-2) to TRBJ2-5, with D tentatively TRBD1 (5 bases). CDR1 is LGHDT, CDR2 YNNKEL, per germline (reference sequence). The CDR3 contains 14 residues. The germline V and J ends were trimmed by 5 bases and 1 base, with 11 bases remaining between them. In nucleotides, the CDR3 is TGTGCCAGCAGCTCCAAGGGGATCCAAGAGACCCAGTACTTC. Its translation: CASSSKGIQETQYF.